These 20 T cell receptor beta chains share one sample of origin, sequenced in a study of cytomegalovirus exposure and HLA in healthy donors. Only in-frame clones appear in the TCRdb table, and some are missing; sequencing was by immunoSEQ multiplex PCR. The sample lists 250,000 to 400,000 clones; 88% were seen once. The specimen sequenced was PBMCs. The receptors were sampled from a man younger than 45 in good health and CMV-seronegative.

This clone was seen only once. The chain employs TRBV19 and TRBJ2-1; TRBD1 is a possible D gene (5 bases). Trimming pared 9 bases from V and 0 bases from J, leaving 21 bases between. CDR1 is LNHDA and CDR2 is SQIVND in the germline V gene (reference sequence). The CDR3 is 17 amino acids. CDR3 bases: TGTGCCAGCTCCCCAACCACAGGAATTTTCTCCTACAATGAGCAGTTCTTC. The encoded protein is CASSPTTGIFSYNEQFF.

The V gene is TRBV29-1, the J gene TRBJ1-1, with 9 bases that match TRBD1. The germline CDR1 and CDR2 sequences are SQVTM and ANQGSEA. V was clipped by 6 bases and J by 3 bases; unmatched bases: 8. CDR3 size: 14 residues. This chain's CDR3 is CSVNRGRKDTEAFF. In nucleotides, the CDR3 is TGCAGCGTAAACAGGGGGCGCAAGGACACTGAAGCTTTCTTT.

The chain carries TRBV7-9 and TRBJ2-7; 7 bases are a match to TRBD2. From germline, CDR1 is SEHNR and CDR2 FQNEAQ (reference sequence). The CDR3 length is 13 residues. The junction had 11 bases not matched to a gene; V was cut back by 8 bases and J by 7 bases. The CDR3 nucleotides are TGTGCCAGCGGGGTGGGAGGGGCTCGGGAGCAGTACTTC. This codes for CASGVGGAREQYF. Variable domain in full (rest from reference TRBV7-9 and TRBJ2-7): DTGVSQNPRHKITKRGQNVTFRCDPISEHNRLYWYRQTLGQGPEFLTYFQNEAQLEKSRLLSDRFSAERPKGSFSTLEIQRTEQGDSAMYLCASGVGGAREQYFGPGTRLTVT.

The rearrangement joins TRBV6-5 to TRBJ1-4; weak D call: TRBD1 (6 bases). Germline V gives CDR1 MNHEY, CDR2 SVGAGI. This CDR3 region has 15 residues. Trimming took off 6 bases at V and 6 bases at J, with 17 bases between the two ends. For the CDR3, the DNA is TGTGCCAGCAGCATCACGGGCAGGGGTGATGAAAAACTGTTTTTT. It specifies CASSITGRGDEKLFF.

On this clone: The germline gene is not matched at one end of the junction; a read error may be the cause. V is TRBV10-1 and J is TRBJ1-1; D is uncertain. The CDR3 contains 13 residues. Germline V gene lookup returns CDR1 WNHNN and CDR2 SYGVQD (reference sequence). CDR3 protein: CASRESGVTEAFF. The CDR3 bases are TGCGCCAGCAGGGAGTCCGGGGTCACTGAAGCTTTCTTT.

The CDR3: CASSFWGQSITPLHF. CDR3 coding DNA: TGTGCCAGCAGTTTTTGGGGCCAGTCCATCACACCCCTCCACTTT. The chain employs TRBV11-2 and TRBJ1-6, with a tentative D call TRBD1 (5 bases). V gave up 6 bases and J gave up 11 bases, with 20 bases separating them. The CDR3 consists of 15 residues. Per the germline V gene, CDR1 is SGHAT and CDR2 is FQNNGV.

The rearrangement links TRBV6-6 to TRBJ2-7; 8 bases align to TRBD1. The germline gives CDR1 MNHNY, CDR2 SVGAGI (reference sequence). The CDR3 covers 15 residues. With 0 bases clipped from V and 0 bases from J, the junction kept 1 base outside the gene matches. DNA for the CDR3: TGTGCCAGCAGTTACTCCCAGGGGGCCTCCTACGAGCAGTACTTC. Translating it yields CASSYSQGASYEQYF.

In this sample, this clone turned up once. The genes are TRBV18 and TRBJ1-4; D might be TRBD1 (5 bases). CDR3 length equals 16 residues. The germline V gene has CDR1 KGHSH and CDR2 LQKENI. V was clipped by 3 bases and J by 7 bases, with 18 bases between them. The CDR3 sequence is CASSPSGIQHGEKLFF. The CDR3 DNA follows: TGTGCCAGCTCACCCTCAGGGATTCAGCACGGTGAAAAACTGTTTTTT.

V and J are TRBV18 and TRBJ2-6, with TRBD1 as a possible D gene (8 bases). There are 19 residues in the CDR3. Germline lookup yields CDR1 KGHSH and CDR2 LQKENI. V was pared by 1 base and J by 2 bases, with 18 bases between. In nucleotides, the CDR3 is TGTGCCAGCTCACCACGGACAGGGAGGGACCGAGCTGGGGCCAACGTCCTGACTTTC. Protein sequence: CASSPRTGRDRAGANVLTF.

The rearrangement uses TRBV19 and TRBJ2-1; 11 nucleotides align to TRBD2. CDR3 length equals 17 residues. The germline gives CDR1 LNHDA, CDR2 SQIVND (reference sequence). The V gene end was trimmed by 9 bases and the J gene end by 6 bases; junction bases not matched to a gene: 16. The CDR3 DNA sequence: TGTGCCAGCAGGAAATTAAATCTAGCGGGGGGCCTCAATGAGCAGTTCTTC. Amino acid sequence: CASRKLNLAGGLNEQFF.

In DNA, the CDR3 is TGTGCCAGCAGCCAAGGGGGAGGCTACACCTTC. It codes for CASSQGGGYTF. This chain connects TRBV7-9 to TRBJ1-2, with TRBD1 as a possible D gene (6 bases). Trimming stripped 5 bases from V and 8 bases from J, with 9 bases between. This CDR3 contains 11 residues. Germline CDR1 is SEHNR and CDR2 is FQNEAQ (reference sequence). The variable domain in full, with the rest retrieved from reference TRBV7-9 and TRBJ1-2, is DTGVSQNPRHKITKRGQNVTFRCDPISEHNRLYWYRQTLGQGPEFLTYFQNEAQLEKSRLLSDRFSAERPKGSFSTLEIQRTEQGDSAMYLCASSQGGGYTFGSGTRLTVV.

This chain uses TRBV6-1 with TRBJ2-5; possible D gene TRBD1, 6 bases. This CDR3 is built from 15 residues. Deletions cut 6 bases from V and 2 bases from J, with 16 bases between. Germline-derived CDR1 and CDR2 are MNHNS and SASEGT. The CDR3 DNA reads TGTGCCAGCAGCCCCCGGCGGACAGATCAAGAGACCCAGTACTTC. This encodes CASSPRRTDQETQYF.

This clone is a singleton in its sample. The V call is TRBV27, the J call TRBJ2-3; 7 positions agree with TRBD2. The ends lost 4 bases at V and 6 bases at J; junction bases unmatched: 1. Germline assignment: CDR1 MNHEY and CDR2 SMNVEV (reference sequence). The CDR3 runs to 12 residues. Written as DNA, the CDR3 is TGTGCCAGCAGTTGGGGGGGGGATACGCAGTATTTT. It is translated as CASSWGGDTQYF.

CDR3 region: CASSIRGEDYGYTF. CDR3 coding DNA: TGTGCCAGTAGTATTCGTGGGGAGGACTATGGCTACACCTTC. This sequence joins TRBV19 and TRBJ1-2; D not certain. The CDR3 loop spans 14 amino acids. CDR1 LNHDA and CDR2 SQIVND come from the germline V gene (reference sequence). With 3 bases removed from V and 3 bases from J, the gap between germline ends came to 11 bases.

The chain joins TRBV11-2 to TRBJ1-1; weak D call: TRBD1 (5 bases). CDR1 SGHAT and CDR2 FQNNGV come from the germline V gene. V was trimmed by 3 bases and J by 5 bases, leaving 16 bases between them. This CDR3 spans 15 amino acids. The CDR3 DNA sequence: TGTGCCAGCAGCTTCGCCTTGGGGGGGTTTACTGAAGCTTTCTTT. Translating it yields CASSFALGGFTEAFF.

Only one count was recorded for this clone. The same CDR3 is also encoded by other DNA sequences in this sample. The chain links TRBV9 to TRBJ1-2; possible D gene TRBD1, 5 bases. Trimming took 3 bases from V and 4 from J, leaving 7 bases between them. CDR1 and CDR2 (germline): SGDLS, YYNGEE. The CDR3 covers 12 residues. The CDR3 spells CASSAGVYGYTF. In DNA, the CDR3 is TGTGCCAGCAGCGCGGGGGTCTATGGCTACACCTTC.

J is TRBJ1-5 and V is TRBV7-9, with 7 bases that match TRBD1. Germline V gene data show CDR1 as SEHNR and CDR2 as FQNEAQ (reference sequence). The CDR3 loop spans 15 amino acids. V shed 6 bases and J 7 bases; nucleotides not matched to a gene: 12. CDR3 DNA: TGTGCCAGCAGTTCGGACAGGATCCCGCTACAGCCCCAGCATTTT. Translation: CASSSDRIPLQPQHF.

The rearrangement joins TRBV19 to TRBJ2-7, with 7 nucleotides matching TRBD2. The junction had 6 bases not matched to a gene; V was cut back by 1 base and J by 6 bases. The CDR3 loop spans 14 amino acids. Germline V gives CDR1 LNHDA, CDR2 SQIVND (reference sequence). CDR3 sequence: CASSIGAGVSEQYF. The CDR3 coding sequence is TGTGCCAGTAGTATAGGCGCGGGGGTTAGCGAGCAGTACTTC.

V is TRBV9 and J is TRBJ1-3; 8 bases align to TRBD1. The CDR3 length is 17 residues. In germline, CDR1 is SGDLS, CDR2 YYNGEE. V trimming: 2 bases; J trimming: 2 bases; junction bases outside the gene matches: 9. In DNA form, the CDR3 reads TGTGCCAGCAGCGTTAGAGGGCAGGGGGCAACTGGAAACACCATATATTTT. Protein: CASSVRGQGATGNTIYF.

The rearrangement joins TRBV5-1 to TRBJ2-1; 10 bases are shared with TRBD1. The CDR3 consists of 16 residues. Germline loops: CDR1 SGHRS, CDR2 YFSETQ. The junction had 4 bases not matched to a gene; V was cut back by 0 bases and J by 4 bases. The CDR3 DNA reads as TGCGCCAGCAGCTTGGGGGACAGGGGTAGGTACAATGAGCAGTTCTTC. Protein sequence: CASSLGDRGRYNEQFF.